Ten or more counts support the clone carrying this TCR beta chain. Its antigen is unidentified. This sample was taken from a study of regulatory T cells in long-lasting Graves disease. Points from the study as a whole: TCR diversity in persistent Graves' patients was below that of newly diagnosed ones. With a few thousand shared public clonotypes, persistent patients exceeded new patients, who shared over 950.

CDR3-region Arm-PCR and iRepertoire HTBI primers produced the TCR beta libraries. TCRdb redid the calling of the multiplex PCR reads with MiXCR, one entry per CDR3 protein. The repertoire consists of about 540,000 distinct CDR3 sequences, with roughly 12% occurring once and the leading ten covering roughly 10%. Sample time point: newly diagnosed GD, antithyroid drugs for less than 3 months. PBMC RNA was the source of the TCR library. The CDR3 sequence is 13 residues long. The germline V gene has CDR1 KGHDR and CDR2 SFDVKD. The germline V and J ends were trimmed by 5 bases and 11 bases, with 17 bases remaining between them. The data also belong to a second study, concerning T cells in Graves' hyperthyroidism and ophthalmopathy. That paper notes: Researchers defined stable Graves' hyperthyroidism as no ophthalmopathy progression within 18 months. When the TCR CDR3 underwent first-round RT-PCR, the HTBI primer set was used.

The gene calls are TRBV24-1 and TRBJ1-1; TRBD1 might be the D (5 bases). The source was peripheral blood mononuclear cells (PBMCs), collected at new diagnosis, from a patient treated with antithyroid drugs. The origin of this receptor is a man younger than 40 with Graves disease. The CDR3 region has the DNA TGTGCCACCAGTGGACACGGGGCTCGTGGGGCTTTCTTT. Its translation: CATSGHGARGAFF.